The next 6 T cell receptor beta chains were all read from a single sample in a study of CD8 T cells in ankylosing spondylitis (dated by TCRdb to about 2017). The paper's findings and limits, for the study overall: A TCR beta motif made up of about eight highly homologous amino acid variants appeared to be characteristic of blood from ankylosing spondylitis patients.

No cognate antigen is known for these TCRs. The library was prepared using 5' RACE. TCRdb lists the instrument as Illumina HiSeq 2500. TCRdb reran the public reads through fastp at Q25 and MiXCR, keeping productive beta chains. Every entry covers one CDR3 protein and lists the most common genes and DNA from its rows. In all, the sample holds some 800,000 distinct CDR3 sequences, and approximately 12% of those were seen once. The top ten constitute about 0.49% of the sample. Sequenced input: blood, either unsorted or a sorted T cell fraction (not recorded which). Receptor source: a male donor with ankylosing spondylitis.

This clonotype was seen a handful of times. The chain employs TRBV5-1 and TRBJ2-3; TRBD2 is a possible D gene (6 bases). Germline V gene data show CDR1 as SGHRS and CDR2 as YFSETQ. The ends were cut back, 2 bases at V and 2 bases at J, with 12 bases in the middle. The CDR3 spans 15 residues. This CDR3 is CASSFTAGSTDTQYF. The CDR3, as DNA: TGCGCCAGCAGCTTTACGGCGGGGTCCACAGATACGCAGTATTTT.

This clonotype has a count of ten or more. The chain employs TRBV12-3 or TRBV12-4 and TRBJ2-1, with 11 bases that match TRBD2. This CDR3 spans 14 amino acids. The junction had 9 bases not matched to a gene; V was cut back by 8 bases and J by 9 bases. The CDR3 region is CASQVAGGFGEQFF. CDR3 nucleotides: TGTGCCAGCCAAGTAGCGGGAGGGTTTGGTGAGCAGTTCTTC.

This clonotype was picked up many times. The rearrangement joins TRBV20-1 to TRBJ1-2; the D gene is possibly TRBD1 (5 bases). This CDR3 is 12 amino acids long. V gave up 5 bases and J gave up 8 bases, with 15 bases separating them. Germline CDR1 DFQATT, CDR2 SNEGSKA (reference sequence). CDR3 sequence reads: CSAPRELRGYTF. CDR3 DNA sequence: TGCAGTGCTCCCAGGGAATTGAGGGGCTACACCTTC.

The V gene is TRBV20-1, the J gene TRBJ2-5, with 10 bases aligning to TRBD2. The V gene end was trimmed by 3 bases and the J gene end by 4 bases; junction bases not matched to a gene: 5. Germline values: CDR1 DFQATT, CDR2 SNEGSKA (reference sequence). This CDR3 is built from 14 residues. This CDR3 reads CSASPASGGETQYF. CDR3 nucleotide sequence: TGCAGTGCTAGCCCGGCTAGCGGGGGAGAGACCCAGTACTTC.

The table lists this clonotype with a few counts. The chain links TRBV20-1 to TRBJ2-1; 10 bases align to TRBD2. This CDR3 region has 14 residues. The V gene's germline CDR1 is DFQATT and CDR2 SNEGSKA (reference sequence). Trimming took 5 bases from V and 7 from J; bases not matched to a gene: 8. CDR3 nucleotide sequence: TGCAGTGCTTTACTAGCGGGACTTGGGAATGAGCAGTTCTTC. Its protein product is CSALLAGLGNEQFF.

This chain uses TRBV20-1 with TRBJ1-1, with 9 bases lining up with TRBD1. The CDR3 extends over 16 amino acids. The germline CDR1 and CDR2 sequences are DFQATT and SNEGSKA (reference sequence). V trimming: 4 bases; J trimming: 3 bases; junction bases outside the gene matches: 12. The DNA of the CDR3 is TGCAGTGCTAAGAGGACAGGGGAGGGGGTAGACACTGAAGCTTTCTTT. It translates to CSAKRTGEGVDTEAFF.